This TCR beta chain was identified in a study of cytotoxic CD8 clonotypes in ibrutinib-treated CLL. Study at large: In all, under twelve patients were relapsed/refractory, approximately 14 were treatment-naive and some 17 were IGHV unmutated. General observations from the study: Clonality increased at ibrutinib response, then returned toward baseline at progression.

The CDR3 covers 14 residues. CDR1 and CDR2 from the germline V gene are SGHNT and YENEEA. V shed 5 bases, J shed 5 bases, and the junction held 7 bases outside the gene matches. Sequencing was designed to attain a depth spanning 1 in 200,000 to 1 in 1 million T cells. Libraries were prepared by immunoSEQ multiplex PCR; TCRdb keeps only in-frame clonotypes and omits some of them. The table includes about 310,000 clones, roughly 85% detected once. Of note for this clone: The antigen is undetermined.

Genomic DNA (around 2 micrograms) was obtained from cryopreserved PBMCs for construction of TCR beta libraries. The chain couples TRBV11-3 to TRBJ2-7; 9 bases fit TRBD2. The sequence derives from a human donor with chronic lymphocytic leukemia. The sample here was PBMCs, taken before ibrutinib treatment. CDR3 sequence reads: CASSKGLASHEQYF. In nucleotides, the CDR3 is TGTGCCAGCAGCAAGGGACTAGCCAGCCACGAGCAGTACTTC.